One and the same sample provided the 11 T cell receptor beta chains below, sequenced in a study of T cells in narcolepsy. Assay: immunoSEQ multiplex PCR; the TCRdb copy retains only in-frame clones and omits some. The profile shows around 32,000 clones, 70% to 80% of them singletons. The sample comprised CD45RA- memory CD4+ T cells from PBMCs. All receptors come from a human donor with narcolepsy.

V is TRBV5-1 and J is TRBJ2-7; no definite D call. Trimming shortened V by 2 bases and J by 2 bases, and 8 bases separated the two germline ends. The CDR3 spans 13 residues. Germline CDR1 reads SGHRS; CDR2 reads YFSETQ. The CDR3 is CASSFMFAYEQYF. The CDR3 DNA reads as TGCGCCAGCAGCTTCATGTTCGCCTACGAGCAGTACTTC.

The rearrangement joins TRBV9 to TRBJ2-5; weak D call: TRBD2 (6 bases). The closer fit of TRBJ2-7 to the DNA end suggests the J call may be wrong. The CDR3 has 16 residues. The germline V gene has CDR1 SGDLS and CDR2 YYNGEE. CDR3 bases: TGTGCCAGCAGCGTGGGCCCCGCGGGAAGCTCCTACGAGCAGTACTTC. This translates into CASSVGPAGSSYEQYF.

Points on this clone: One end of the junction does not line up with germline, which may come from a read error. The chain is built from TRBV4-2 and TRBJ2-7; no clear D gene. The CDR3 length is 16 residues. The germline V gene has CDR1 LGHNA and CDR2 YNFKEQ. In DNA form, the CDR3 reads TGTGCCGGCAGCCAAGAGTCGCGCTTGGGGATCTACGAGCAGTACTTC. Encoded protein: CAGSQESRLGIYEQYF.

This clone has a handful of counts. This chain joins TRBV7-2 and TRBJ1-1; no firm D call. The CDR3 totals 16 residues. Germline loops: CDR1 SGHTA, CDR2 FQGNSA. The V gene lost 4 bases and the J gene lost 2 bases, with 17 bases spanning the gap. This chain's CDR3 is CASSSRARWFNTEAFF. The CDR3, as DNA: TGTGCCAGCAGCTCGAGGGCCCGCTGGTTCAACACTGAAGCTTTCTTT.

The table lists this clone with a count of one. This sequence joins TRBV6-5 and TRBJ2-1, with a possible D match to TRBD2 (6 bases). Between the trimmed V and J ends, which lost 5 bases and 6 bases, there was a span of 11 bases. CDR1 is MNHEY and CDR2 is SVGAGI in the germline V gene. The length of the CDR3 is 13 residues. CDR3 nucleotide sequence: TGTGCCAGCAGTGAAGCGGGTCTCAATGAGCAGTTCTTC. Its protein is CASSEAGLNEQFF.

The CDR3 sequence: CASSLDPQGHEQYF. DNA of the CDR3: TGTGCCAGCAGTTTAGACCCCCAGGGCCACGAGCAGTACTTC. The V call is TRBV27, the J call TRBJ2-7; a weak D match, TRBD1 (5 bases). The length of the CDR3 is 14 residues. CDR1 and CDR2 (germline): MNHEY, SMNVEV (reference sequence). V was shortened by 2 bases and J by 5 bases, with 13 bases between the two germline ends.

J is TRBJ2-1 and V is TRBV7-2; D is undetermined. V lost 2 bases to trimming and J lost 1 base, with 18 bases between them. Germline V lookup: CDR1 SGHTA, CDR2 FQGNSA. The CDR3 spans 18 residues. CDR3 in DNA: TGTGCCAGCAGCTTATCGACTCTGGTATTGAGGTCCTACAATGAGCAGTTCTTC. Amino acids: CASSLSTLVLRSYNEQFF. Full variable domain (remainder filled in from reference TRBV7-2 and TRBJ2-1): GAGVSQSPSNKVTEKGKDVELRCDPISGHTALYWYRQSLGQGLEFLIYFQGNSAPDKSGLPSDRFSAERTGGSVSTLTIQRTQQEDSAVYLCASSLSTLVLRSYNEQFFGPGTRLTVL.

This clone occurred a few times. CDR3 coding DNA: TGTGCCAGCAGGACAGGTTTTAATGAAAACACCATATATTTT. Its protein product is CASRTGFNENTIYF. The chain uses TRBV2 and TRBJ1-3; possibly TRBD1 for D (6 bases). CDR3 length: 14 residues. The germline V and J ends were trimmed by 6 bases and 6 bases, with 15 bases remaining between them. The germline gives CDR1 SNHLY, CDR2 FYNNEI.

The chain couples TRBV18 to TRBJ2-7; D call uncertain. V was trimmed by 0 bases and J by 6 bases, leaving 12 bases between them. The CDR3 contains 14 residues. Germline CDR1 reads KGHSH; CDR2 reads LQKENI. The DNA for the CDR3 is TGTGCCAGCTCACCACCTTCGACGAGCGCCGAGCAGTACTTC. Its translation: CASSPPSTSAEQYF.

The chain uses TRBV6-1 and TRBJ2-7; no reliable D call. Germline lookup yields CDR1 MNHNS and CDR2 SASEGT. V was cut by 7 bases and J by 5 bases, with 15 bases left in between. CDR3 length: 13 amino acids. CDR3 sequence: CASTGLGPHEQYF. The CDR3 nucleotides are TGTGCCAGCACTGGTTTAGGTCCGCACGAGCAGTACTTC.

The genes are TRBV2 and TRBJ2-1, with TRBD2 matching over 7 bases. Germline-derived CDR1 and CDR2 are SNHLY and FYNNEI. This CDR3 has 15 residues. The V segment lost 6 bases and the J segment 0 bases; nucleotides outside the gene matches: 5. Written as DNA, the CDR3 is TGTGCCAGCAGAGCCGGGACTACCTCCTACAATGAGCAGTTCTTC. Protein: CASRAGTTSYNEQFF.